The rows below give T cell receptor beta chains drawn from one sample of a study of T cell responses to AZD1222 COVID-19 vaccine. The data were produced by immunoSEQ multiplex PCR, yet TCRdb's version contains in-frame clones alone and is incomplete. Among roughly 170,000 clones listed, about nine tenths were seen once. This sample comprised peripheral blood, obtained on day 0 of AZD1222 vaccination. The receptor set was obtained from an adult in good health. CDR3s include the opening cysteine and the closing phenylalanine or tryptophan. The D gene is left open where the match is weak. Part of the rows lack a size; the others show once, few, many or a class for expanded clones.

size	V	J	D	DNA	CDR3
-	TRBV6-6	TRBJ1-2	TRBD1	TGTGCCACTCCCACGAGACAGGGTTACGGTGGCTACACCTTC	CATPTRQGYGGYTF
-	TRBV15	TRBJ2-3	-	TGTGCGACGGGGCATCTCCCCCGCACAGATACGCAGTATTTT	CATGHLPRTDTQYF
-	TRBV7-3	TRBJ2-5	TRBD2	TGTGCCAGCAGCTTACTGGCGGGGGGAACCCAAGAGACCCAGTACTTC	CASSLLAGGTQETQYF
-	TRBV7-3	TRBJ2-7	TRBD1	TGTGCCAGCAGCCTAACAGGGGATCGCTACGAGCAGTACTTC	CASSLTGDRYEQYF
-	TRBV7-6	TRBJ2-2	-	TGTGCCAGCAGCTTAGAGGGACCGATCACCGGGGAGCTGTTTTTT	CASSLEGPITGELFF
-	TRBV2	TRBJ1-1	-	TGTGCCAGCATTCGAAAGAACACTGAAGCTTTCTTT	CASIRKNTEAFF
-	TRBV12-3/TRBV12-4	TRBJ1-5	TRBD1	TGTGCCAGCAGTTACGACAGGGTTCAGCCCCAGCATTTT	CASSYDRVQPQHF
-	TRBV19	TRBJ1-5	-	TGTGCCAGTAGTACCAAGGGGCAGAGCAATCAGCCCCAGCATTTT	CASSTKGQSNQPQHF
-	TRBV30	TRBJ1-1	-	TGTGGAACATCGCAAGGCACTGAAGCTTTCTTT	CGTSQGTEAFF
-	TRBV4-3	TRBJ1-4	-	TGCGCCAGCAGCCAACCTACCAGGATTAATGAAAAACTGTTTTTT	CASSQPTRINEKLFF
-	TRBV19	TRBJ1-1	TRBD1	TGTGCCAGTAGTAGTACAGGGGCAGCAAACACTGAAGCTTTCTTT	CASSSTGAANTEAFF
-	TRBV7-2	TRBJ1-1	-	TGTGCCAGCAGCACGACAGTGAACACTGAAGCTTTCTTT	CASSTTVNTEAFF
once	TRBV11-3	TRBJ2-3	-	TGTGCCAGCAGCTTAAGGAGGGGAACGGGCACAGATACGCAGTATTTT	CASSLRRGTGTDTQYF
once	TRBV7-8	TRBJ1-6	-	TGTGCCAGCAGCTTAGAAGGGGGGATTTATAATTCACCCCTCCACTTT	CASSLEGGIYNSPLHF
few	TRBV5-4	TRBJ2-7	TRBD1	TGTGCCAGCAGCTTGGGGGACAGGGGGTTAGACAACGAGCAGTACTTC	CASSLGDRGLDNEQYF
-	TRBV2	TRBJ1-5	-	TGTGCCAGCACCCTCTCTAAACCGTCGCGGACGGGCAATCAGCCCCAGCATTTT	CASTLSKPSRTGNQPQHF
-	TRBV4-3	TRBJ1-2	-	TGCGCCAGCAGCCCCACAGTGGAGGGCTATGGCTACACCTTC	CASSPTVEGYGYTF
once	TRBV28	TRBJ2-2	-	TGTGCCAGCAGTGAAACCGGGGGAGGTGCGGGGGAGCTGTTTTTT	CASSETGGGAGELFF
-	TRBV7-2	TRBJ2-7	-	TGTGCCAGCAGCTTAATAGCCAGCCTCTACGAGCAGTACTTC	CASSLIASLYEQYF
-	TRBV4-2	TRBJ2-5	-	TGTGCCAGCAGCCCTGGGATGGGCGGGGAGACCCAGTACTTC	CASSPGMGGETQYF
-	TRBV5-4	TRBJ2-5	TRBD2	TGTGCCAGCAGCTCGGGAGGACGGGCTCAAGAGACCCAGTACTTC	CASSSGGRAQETQYF
once	TRBV19	TRBJ1-1	-	TGTGCCAGTAGCGAGCCACAGGGTTTCACTGAAGCTTTCTTT	CASSEPQGFTEAFF
-	TRBV5-5	TRBJ2-2	TRBD1	TGTGCCAGCAGCCTTACAGGGGGAAACACCGGGGAGCTGTTTTTT	CASSLTGGNTGELFF